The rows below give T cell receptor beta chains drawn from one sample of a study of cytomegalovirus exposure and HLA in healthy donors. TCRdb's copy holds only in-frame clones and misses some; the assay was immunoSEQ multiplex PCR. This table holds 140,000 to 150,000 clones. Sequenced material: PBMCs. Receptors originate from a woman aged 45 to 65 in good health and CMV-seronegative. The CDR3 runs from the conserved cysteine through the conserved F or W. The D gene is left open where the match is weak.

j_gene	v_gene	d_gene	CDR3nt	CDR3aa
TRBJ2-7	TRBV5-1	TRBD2	TGCGCCAGCAGCTTGCGGGGGACTACCTACGAGCAGTACTTC	CASSLRGTTYEQYF
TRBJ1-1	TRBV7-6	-	TGTGCCAGCAGCTCCCGACAGGATAGGAAGTTGTTTTTT	CASSSRQDRKLFF
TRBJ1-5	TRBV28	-	TGTGCCAGCAGTACCCCAACAGGTTACCTTAGCAATCAGCCCCAGCATTTT	CASSTPTGYLSNQPQHF
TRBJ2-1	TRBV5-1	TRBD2	TGCGCCAGCAGCCCTTCGGGACTAGCATACAATGAGCAGTTCTTC	CASSPSGLAYNEQFF
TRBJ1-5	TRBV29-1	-	TGCAGCGTGCTTAGGGGCGATCAGCCCCAGCATTTT	CSVLRGDQPQHF
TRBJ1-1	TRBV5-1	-	TGCGCCAGCAGCCCCTCAAGAGTTACCACTGAAGCTTTCTTT	CASSPSRVTTEAFF
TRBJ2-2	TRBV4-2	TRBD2	TGTGCCAGCAGCCGACTGAGCGGGGGGCTCAGCACCGGGGAGCTGTTTTTT	CASSRLSGGLSTGELFF
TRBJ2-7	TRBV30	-	TGTGCCTGGAGTCGGCTAGCACACGAGCAGTACTTC	CAWSRLAHEQYF
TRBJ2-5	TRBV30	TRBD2	TGTGCCTGGATTCGGGGACTAGCGGGATACCAAGAGACCCAGTACTTC	CAWIRGLAGYQETQYF
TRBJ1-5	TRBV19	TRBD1	TGTGCCAGTAGTATGTTAGGGGGCGGACAGCCCCAGCATTTT	CASSMLGGGQPQHF
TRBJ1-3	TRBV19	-	TGTGCCAGTAGTGCATCGGGACACCCTTTTGGAAACACCATATATTTT	CASSASGHPFGNTIYF
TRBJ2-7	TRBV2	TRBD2	TGTGCCAGCAGTGGTGGACTAGCTTTAAGCTCCTACGAGCAGTACTTC	CASSGGLALSSYEQYF
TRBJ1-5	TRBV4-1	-	TGCGCCAGCAGCCAAGTGGCAGGGGAACAGCCCCAGCATTTT	CASSQVAGEQPQHF
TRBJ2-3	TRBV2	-	TGTGCCAGCAGTGATAACTTTCGGGGGGATACGCAGTATTTT	CASSDNFRGDTQYF
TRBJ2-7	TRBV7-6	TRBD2	TGTGCCAGCAGCCCCGGGACTAGCGGGACCCCCTACGAGCAGTACTTC	CASSPGTSGTPYEQYF
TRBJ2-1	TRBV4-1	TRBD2	TGCGCCAGCAGCTGGATGAGCGGGGGGGCCCATGAGCAGTTCTTC	CASSWMSGGAHEQFF
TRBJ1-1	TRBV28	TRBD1	TGTGCCAGCAGTTTCCAGACAGGGGGTGGGTCTGAAGCTTTCTTT	CASSFQTGGGSEAFF
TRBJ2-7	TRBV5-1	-	TGCGCCAGCCAAATTCTGCCCCTTAGTACTTCCTACGAGCAGTACTTC	CASQILPLSTSYEQYF
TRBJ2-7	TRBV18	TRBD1	TGTGCCAGCTCCATCGGACAGGGCTCCTACGAGCAGTACTTC	CASSIGQGSYEQYF
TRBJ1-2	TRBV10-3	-	TGTGCCATCAGTGAGTCGTGGGGGGACTATGGCTACACCTTC	CAISESWGDYGYTF
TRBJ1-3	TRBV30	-	TGTGCCTGGAGTTCACATCGTGGAAACACCATATATTTT	CAWSSHRGNTIYF
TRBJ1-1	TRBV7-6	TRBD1	TGTGCCAGCAGCTCGGGACAGGGAACTGAAGCTTTCTTT	CASSSGQGTEAFF
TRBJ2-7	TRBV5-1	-	TGCGCCAGCAGCCCCAGGGCCGACGAGCAGTACTTC	CASSPRADEQYF
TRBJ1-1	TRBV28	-	TGTGCCAGCCGAGTTGGGGGCGTCACTGAAGCTTTCTTT	CASRVGGVTEAFF
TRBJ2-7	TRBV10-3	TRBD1	TGTGCCATCAGGGCCACCGGGACAGGGGGGAGCGAGCAGTACTTC	CAIRATGTGGSEQYF
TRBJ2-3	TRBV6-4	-	TGTGCCAGCAGTGACTCGAGTGTGGATACGCAGTATTTT	CASSDSSVDTQYF
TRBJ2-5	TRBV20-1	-	TGCAGTGCTAGACCCCAGGAGACCCAGTACTTC	CSARPQETQYF
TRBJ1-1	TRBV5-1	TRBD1	TGCGCCAGCAGCTCTCAGGGGGGCGCCACTGAAGCTTTCTTT	CASSSQGGATEAFF
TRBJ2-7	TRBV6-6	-	TGTGCCAGCAGCCCCGGACTGGAGGTAGCCTACGAGCAGTACTTC	CASSPGLEVAYEQYF
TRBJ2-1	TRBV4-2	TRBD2	TGTGCCAGCAGCCATACTAGCGGGGCCGACAATGAGCAGTTCTTC	CASSHTSGADNEQFF
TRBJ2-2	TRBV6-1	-	TGTGCCAGCAGTTCGGGACACCCGAACACCGGGGAGCTGTTTTTT	CASSSGHPNTGELFF